What follows describes a single TCR beta chain. Its antigen is unidentified. This sample stems from a study of CXCR3-negative and CXCR3-positive naive CD8 T cells. 5' RACE that incorporated UMI labels was used to prepare the TRB cDNA libraries. TCRdb re-analyzed the 5' RACE reads; it lists each CDR3 protein once, without DNA. This sample's table has 45,000 to 65,000 distinct CDR3 sequences. CDR3 size: 11 residues. Germline assignment: CDR1 MNHEY and CDR2 SVGAGI. Whole-study results and caveats: PBMCs showed partially decreased CXCR3 expression after cryopreservation, and most assays used fresh PBMCs.

The specimen sequenced was memory CD8+ T cells from blood. The chain has TRBV6-5 and TRBJ2-1. This TCR was sampled from a human donor in good health. Some clones in this sample may be carry-over from other donors' samples. The CDR3 region is CASSYLDEQFF.